This entry lists 25 T cell receptor beta chains sequenced from one sample in a study of CDR3 diversity in severe acne. MiXCR, run by TCRdb on the PCR reads, gives a single entry per CDR3 protein. Here the sample spans about 93,000 distinct CDR3 sequences, about 48% being singletons. Sequenced material: blood. The receptors were sampled from a male donor in good health, serving as a control.

This rearrangement joins TRBV6-6 to TRBJ2-3; D perhaps matches TRBD2 (5 bases). Germline V gives CDR1 MNHNY, CDR2 SVGAGI (reference sequence). The length of the CDR3 is 16 residues. Trimming pared 0 bases from V and 2 bases from J, leaving 12 bases between. In DNA, the CDR3 is TGTGCCAGCAGTTACTCTACCAGCGGCAACACAGATACGCAGTATTTT. Residues: CASSYSTSGNTDTQYF.

The table lists this clonotype with many counts. The chain recombines TRBV7-8 with TRBJ2-1, with TRBD2 matching 11 bases. V dropped 5 bases and J dropped 5; count of bases not matched to a gene: 5. Germline assignment: CDR1 SGHVS and CDR2 FQNEAQ. The CDR3 contains 15 residues. The CDR3 DNA sequence: TGTGCCAGCAGCACGACTAGCGGGGCAGACAATGAGCAGTTCTTC. It translates to CASSTTSGADNEQFF.

This clonotype was found a few times. This chain links TRBV9 with TRBJ1-3; a weak D match, TRBD1 (6 bases). The CDR3 sequence is 15 residues long. V lost 3 bases and J 4 bases, leaving 14 bases between the germline ends. Germline loops: CDR1 SGDLS, CDR2 YYNGEE. The DNA for the CDR3 is TGTGCCAGCAGCGGGGGACACCTGAACGGAAACACCATATATTTT. Its protein is CASSGGHLNGNTIYF.

This clonotype was counted between two and nine times. This sequence joins TRBV2 and TRBJ2-7, with 9 bases identical to TRBD2. The length of the CDR3 is 13 residues. CDR1 is SNHLY, CDR2 FYNNEI, per germline. J lost 4 bases, V lost 6 bases, and 4 bases had no gene match. This CDR3 is CASRPGLAYEQYF. As DNA, the CDR3 is TGTGCCAGCAGACCGGGACTAGCTTACGAGCAGTACTTC. Together with reference TRBV2 and TRBJ2-7, the CDR3 gives the full variable domain: EPEVTQTPSHQVTQMGQEVILRCVPISNHLYFYWYRQILGQKVEFLVSFYNNEISEKSEIFDDQFSVERPDGSNFTLKIRSTKLEDSAMYFCASRPGLAYEQYFGPGTRLTVT.

The rearrangement joins TRBV19 to TRBJ1-5; D might be TRBD1 (5 bases). Germline V CDR1 and CDR2: LNHDA, SQIVND (reference sequence). Trimming took 11 bases from V and 0 from J, leaving 14 bases between them. This CDR3 comprises 14 residues. CDR3 sequence: CAGSGTASNQPQHF. CDR3 DNA: TGTGCCGGATCCGGGACGGCTAGCAATCAGCCCCAGCATTTT. Drawing the rest from reference TRBV19 and TRBJ1-5, the complete variable domain is DGGITQSPKYLFRKEGQNVTLSCEQNLNHDAMYWYRQDPGQGLRLIYYSQIVNDFQKGDIAEGYSVSREKKESFPLTVTSAQKNPTAFYLCAGSGTASNQPQHFGDGTRLSIL.

This clonotype is classed as medium-sized. V and J are TRBV24-1 and TRBJ2-1; D is perhaps TRBD1 (6 bases). V lost 4 bases to trimming and J lost 6 bases, with 6 bases between them. Germline CDR1 and CDR2: KGHDR and SFDVKD. The CDR3 totals 12 residues. The CDR3 bases are TGTGCCACCAGTGAACAGGGCAATGAGCAGTTCTTC. Its translation: CATSEQGNEQFF.

The chain uses TRBV7-3 and TRBJ2-7, with a tentative D call TRBD2 (5 bases). V was trimmed by 5 bases and J by 7 bases, leaving 12 bases between them. Per germline, CDR1 SGHTA and CDR2 FQGTGA. CDR3 length: 12 residues. The CDR3 spells CASSHLGGEQYF. In nucleotides, the CDR3 is TGTGCCAGCAGCCACCTCGGCGGGGAGCAGTACTTC.

Only a few counts were recorded for this clonotype. The chain links TRBV10-3 to TRBJ2-7; D might be TRBD1 (5 bases). Trimming removed 3 bases at V and 4 bases at J, with 16 bases between. The CDR3 extends over 15 amino acids. Germline V gene sequence: CDR1 ENHRY, CDR2 SYGVKD. CDR3 region: CAISDTHGQGYEQYF. The CDR3 bases are TGTGCCATCAGTGATACACATGGGCAGGGTTACGAGCAGTACTTC.

The chain is built from TRBV9 and TRBJ2-1, with TRBD2 identical over 9 bases. Per germline, CDR1 SGDLS and CDR2 YYNGEE. The V segment lost 0 bases and the J segment 8 bases; nucleotides outside the gene matches: 15. This CDR3 comprises 18 residues. The CDR3 nucleotides read TGTGCCAGCAGCGTAGCGGGCGGGAGGGTAAGTAGGGTGGATGAGCAGTTCTTC. Translating it yields CASSVAGGRVSRVDEQFF.

The chain couples TRBV24-1 to TRBJ2-3; a possible D gene is TRBD1 (5 bases). Germline CDR1 and CDR2: KGHDR and SFDVKD. Trimming took off 6 bases at V and 5 bases at J, with 8 bases between the two ends. The CDR3 extends over 12 amino acids. CDR3: CATSKGVDTQYF. The CDR3 DNA is TGTGCCACCAGTAAAGGGGTAGATACGCAGTATTTT.

This clonotype has at least ten counts. The V gene is TRBV7-3, the J gene TRBJ2-2; 8 nucleotides agree with TRBD2. V was clipped by 6 bases and J by 5 bases; unmatched bases: 11. The CDR3 loop spans 16 amino acids. The germline V gene has CDR1 SGHTA and CDR2 FQGTGA. CDR3 protein: CASRKLRGAGTGELFF. The CDR3 DNA sequence: TGTGCCAGCAGAAAACTGCGGGGGGCGGGAACCGGGGAGCTGTTTTTT.

Ten or more counts support this clonotype. One end of the junction fails to match germline, which may point to a read error. The rearrangement uses TRBV10-3 and TRBJ1-3; D not certain. The CDR3 sequence is 11 residues long. Germline V gene lookup returns CDR1 ENHRY and CDR2 SYGVKD. The CDR3 nucleotides read TGTGCCATCAGGGAGTCGGACACCATATATTTT. Translated: CAIRESDTIYF.

The chain combines TRBV19 with TRBJ1-5; TRBD1 matches at 10 bases. Germline V CDR1 and CDR2: LNHDA, SQIVND (reference sequence). V shed 10 bases, J shed 4 bases, and the junction held 7 bases outside the gene matches. The CDR3 contains 14 residues. In DNA form, the CDR3 reads TGTGCCACCCGGACAGGGGGTGTTAATCAGCCCCAGCATTTT. Protein sequence: CATRTGGVNQPQHF.

The chain has TRBV6-5 and TRBJ1-2; 8 bases are shared with TRBD1. CDR3 length equals 13 residues. Germline V gives CDR1 MNHEY, CDR2 SVGAGI. The ends lost 8 bases at V and 3 bases at J; junction bases unmatched: 5. CDR3 sequence: CASSPGGHYGYTF. For the CDR3, the DNA is TGTGCCAGCTCACCAGGGGGCCACTATGGCTACACCTTC.

The chain is built from TRBV7-9 and TRBJ2-7; 7 bases fit TRBD1. The CDR3 sequence is 12 residues long. Trimming at V came to 5 bases and at J to 11 bases, leaving 9 bases not matched to a gene. Germline CDR1 SEHNR, CDR2 FQNEAQ (reference sequence). CDR3 bases: TGTGCCAGCAGCCAGACAGGGTCCGGGGAGTACTTC. It codes for CASSQTGSGEYF.

This clonotype has more than one count but fewer than ten. The V and J genes are TRBV29-1 and TRBJ1-3; D is undetermined. CDR1 is SQVTM, CDR2 ANQGSEA, per germline. Trimming stripped 5 bases from V and 1 base from J, with 9 bases between. This CDR3 contains 13 residues. The CDR3 sequence: CSVLLLSGNTIYF. In DNA, the CDR3 is TGCAGCGTTTTACTATTATCTGGAAACACCATATATTTT.

Relative to its sample, this clonotype is medium-sized. The J gene is TRBJ2-7, the V gene TRBV2; 9 bases match TRBD2. This CDR3 contains 17 residues. V was clipped by 8 bases and J by 0 bases; unmatched bases: 14. Per germline, CDR1 SNHLY and CDR2 FYNNEI. CDR3 sequence reads: CASQFPLAGANSYEQYF. The CDR3 DNA sequence: TGTGCCAGCCAGTTTCCCTTAGCGGGGGCTAACTCCTACGAGCAGTACTTC.

This clonotype came up a few times. J is TRBJ1-2 and V is TRBV7-3; 10 bases are a match to TRBD1. The V and J ends lost 6 bases and 10 bases, in that order; junction bases with no gene match: 8. This CDR3 region has 13 residues. The germline gives CDR1 SGHTA, CDR2 FQGTGA. The CDR3, as DNA: TGTGCCAGCAGTCACGACAGGGGGCTTGACTACACCTTC. This gives the protein CASSHDRGLDYTF.

The chain recombines TRBV2 with TRBJ1-2; weak D call: TRBD1 (5 bases). Germline CDR1 and CDR2: SNHLY and FYNNEI. Trimming stripped 2 bases from V and 2 bases from J, with 27 bases between. The CDR3 has 20 amino acids. The CDR3 loop reads CASSEPRVVGRLSENYGYTF. CDR3 nucleotides: TGTGCCAGCAGTGAACCCAGGGTCGTAGGGAGGCTTTCAGAAAACTATGGCTACACCTTC.

Ten or more counts support this clonotype. V is TRBV25-1 and J is TRBJ1-2, with a tentative D call TRBD1 (5 bases). Germline V lookup: CDR1 MGHDK, CDR2 SYGVNS. There are 14 residues in the CDR3. The V end was cut by 0 bases, the J end by 8 bases, with 13 bases between. The CDR3 sequence: CASSEYVRGGGYTF. The CDR3 DNA follows: TGTGCCAGCAGTGAATATGTTAGGGGCGGAGGCTACACCTTC.

The chain has TRBV10-1 and TRBJ1-2; D is uncertain. CDR1 WNHNN and CDR2 SYGVQD come from the germline V gene (reference sequence). The V and J ends lost 6 bases and 8 bases respectively, with 4 bases between them. This CDR3 spans 9 amino acids. The CDR3 nucleotides are TGCGCCAGCAGGTGGGGCTACACCTTC. Translating it yields CASRWGYTF.

This rearrangement joins TRBV24-1 to TRBJ2-3; D remains unclear. V was pared by 4 bases and J by 3 bases, with 7 bases between. The CDR3 runs 13 residues. Germline V gives CDR1 KGHDR, CDR2 SFDVKD. The CDR3 sequence is CATSEFGTDTQYF. Written as DNA, the CDR3 is TGTGCCACCAGTGAGTTCGGGACAGATACGCAGTATTTT.

The genes are TRBV20-1 and TRBJ2-1, with 8 bases fitting TRBD1. CDR1 is DFQATT and CDR2 is SNEGSKA in the germline V gene (reference sequence). The CDR3 has 11 residues. The CDR3 nucleotides read TGCAGCCAGGACAGGGCGTTCAGGGGGTTCTTC. It is translated as CSQDRAFRGFF.

Only one count was recorded for this clonotype. The rearrangement links TRBV25-1 to TRBJ2-5; the match to TRBD2 covers 14 bases. The CDR3 runs to 15 residues. Per germline, CDR1 MGHDK and CDR2 SYGVNS. J was trimmed by 10 bases and V by 5 bases; bases with no gene match: 9. CDR3 region: CASSIEGLAGELQYF. The DNA of the CDR3 is TGTGCCAGCAGTATTGAGGGACTAGCGGGGGAACTCCAGTACTTC.

As DNA, the CDR3 is TGTGCCAGCAGCTTAGCGGGACAGGGGAACACCGGGGAGCTGTTTTTT. It codes for CASSLAGQGNTGELFF. The chain has TRBV7-9 and TRBJ2-2; TRBD1 matches at 9 bases. Germline V lookup: CDR1 SEHNR, CDR2 FQNEAQ (reference sequence). The CDR3 spans 16 residues. After removal of 0 bases from V and 1 base from J, the junction contained 0 bases not matched to a gene.